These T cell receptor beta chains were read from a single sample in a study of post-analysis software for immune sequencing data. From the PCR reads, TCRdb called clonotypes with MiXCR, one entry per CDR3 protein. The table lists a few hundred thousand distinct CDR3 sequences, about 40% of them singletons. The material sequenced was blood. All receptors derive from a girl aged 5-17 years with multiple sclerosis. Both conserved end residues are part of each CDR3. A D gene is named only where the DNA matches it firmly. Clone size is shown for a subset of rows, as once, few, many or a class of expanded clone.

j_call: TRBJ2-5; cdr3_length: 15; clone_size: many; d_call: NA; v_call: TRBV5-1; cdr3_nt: TGCGCCAGCAGCTTGGTCCAGGCGACCTTAGAGACCCAGTACTTC; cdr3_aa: CASSLVQATLETQYF
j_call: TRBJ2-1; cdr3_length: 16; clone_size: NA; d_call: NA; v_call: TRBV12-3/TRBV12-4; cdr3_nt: TGTGCCAGCAGTTTCCTCCCTAGCCTAGAATACAATGGGCAGTTCTTC; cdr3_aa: CASSFLPSLEYNGQFF
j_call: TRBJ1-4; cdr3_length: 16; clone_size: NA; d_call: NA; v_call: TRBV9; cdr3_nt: TGTGCCAGCAGCTACTTCTCGGGAGGAGGGGATGAAAAACTGTTTTTT; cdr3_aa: CASSYFSGGGDEKLFF
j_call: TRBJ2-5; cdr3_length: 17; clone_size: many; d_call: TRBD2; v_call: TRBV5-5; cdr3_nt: TGTGCCAGCAGCTTGGCCGGAATTAGCGGGGGGAGAGAGACCCAGTACTTC; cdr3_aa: CASSLAGISGGRETQYF
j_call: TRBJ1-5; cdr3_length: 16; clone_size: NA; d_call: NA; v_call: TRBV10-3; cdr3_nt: TGTGCCATCAGTGACCCGGGGGGGGGCGGCAATCAGCCCCAGCATTTT; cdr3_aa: CAISDPGGGGNQPQHF
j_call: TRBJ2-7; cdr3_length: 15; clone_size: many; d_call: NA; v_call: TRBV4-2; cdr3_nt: TGTGCCAGCAGCCACTTCCTAGACGGCTACTACGAGCAGTACTTC; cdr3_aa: CASSHFLDGYYEQYF
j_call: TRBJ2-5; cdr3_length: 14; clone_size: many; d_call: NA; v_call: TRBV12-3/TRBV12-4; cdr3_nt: TGTGCCAGCAGTTTTCCGGGGGCCCAAGAGACCCAGTACTTC; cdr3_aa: CASSFPGAQETQYF
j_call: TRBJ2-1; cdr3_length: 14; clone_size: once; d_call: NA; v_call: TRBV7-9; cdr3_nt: TGTGCCAGCAGCCCCGGGGCCCTCTACAATGAGCAGTTCTTC; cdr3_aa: CASSPGALYNEQFF
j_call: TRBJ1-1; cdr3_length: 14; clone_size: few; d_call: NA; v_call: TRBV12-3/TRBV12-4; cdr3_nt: TGTGCCAGCATCGGAAGGGGCCAGAGGTCTGAAGCTTTCTTT; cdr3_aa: CASIGRGQRSEAFF
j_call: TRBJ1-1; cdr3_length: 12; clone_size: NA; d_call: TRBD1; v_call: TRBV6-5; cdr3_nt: TGTGCCAGCAGTCACCGGTCAGGGGGAGCTTTCTTT; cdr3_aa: CASSHRSGGAFF
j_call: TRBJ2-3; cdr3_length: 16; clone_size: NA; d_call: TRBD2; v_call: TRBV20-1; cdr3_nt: TGCAGTGCATCGGCCCGGGCTAGCGGGAAAGCAGATACGCAGTATTTT; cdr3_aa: CSASARASGKADTQYF
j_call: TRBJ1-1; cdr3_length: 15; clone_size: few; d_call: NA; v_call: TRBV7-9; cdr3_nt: TGTGCCAGCAGCCCCCGACAAGGGTGGAACACTGAAGCTTTCTTT; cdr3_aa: CASSPRQGWNTEAFF
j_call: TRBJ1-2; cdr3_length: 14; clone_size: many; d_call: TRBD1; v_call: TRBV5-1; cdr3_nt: TGCGCCAGCAACGAAGGACAGGGGATCTATGGCTACACCTTC; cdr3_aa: CASNEGQGIYGYTF
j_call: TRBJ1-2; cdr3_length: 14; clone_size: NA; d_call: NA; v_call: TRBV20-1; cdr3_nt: TGCAGTGCTAGAGATCCCGGGAGTGACTATGGCTACACCTTC; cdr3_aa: CSARDPGSDYGYTF
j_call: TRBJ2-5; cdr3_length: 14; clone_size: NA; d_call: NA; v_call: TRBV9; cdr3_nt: TGTGCCAGCAGCGACGGACCATCCCAAGAGACCCAGTACTTC; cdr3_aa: CASSDGPSQETQYF
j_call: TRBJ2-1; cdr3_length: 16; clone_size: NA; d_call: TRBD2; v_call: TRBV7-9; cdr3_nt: TGTGCCGCTGGACTAGCGGGAGGATTCTCCTACAATGAGCAGTTCTTC; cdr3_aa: CAAGLAGGFSYNEQFF
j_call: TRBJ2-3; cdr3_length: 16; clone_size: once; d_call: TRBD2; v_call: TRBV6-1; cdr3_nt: TGTGCCAGCAGTGAAGCGCGCGGGGGGGCTACAGATACGCAGTATTTT; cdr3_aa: CASSEARGGATDTQYF
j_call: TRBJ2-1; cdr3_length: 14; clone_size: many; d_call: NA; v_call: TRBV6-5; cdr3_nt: TGTGCCAGCAAGGGGGGGGGATCCTACAATGAGCAGTTCTTC; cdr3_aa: CASKGGGSYNEQFF
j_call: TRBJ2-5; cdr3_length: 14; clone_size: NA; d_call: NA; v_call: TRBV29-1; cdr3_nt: TGCAGCGTTGAGGAGGGTGGGGGAAGGAAGACCCAGTACTTC; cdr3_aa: CSVEEGGGRKTQYF
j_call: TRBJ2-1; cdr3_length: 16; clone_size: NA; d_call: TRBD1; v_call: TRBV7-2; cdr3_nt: TGTGCCAGCAGCTCTAGAGGACAGGGTCGAGCCAACGAGCAGTTCTTC; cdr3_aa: CASSSRGQGRANEQFF
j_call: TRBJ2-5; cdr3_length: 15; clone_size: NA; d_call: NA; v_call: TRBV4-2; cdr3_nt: TGTGCCAGCAGCCAAGAGTTGAGTAGCTCGGAGACCCAGTACTTC; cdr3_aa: CASSQELSSSETQYF
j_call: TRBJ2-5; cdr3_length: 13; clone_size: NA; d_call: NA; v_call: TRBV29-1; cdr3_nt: TGCAGCGTTGTGGTCGCAGCAAAAGAGACCCAGTACTTC; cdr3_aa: CSVVVAAKETQYF
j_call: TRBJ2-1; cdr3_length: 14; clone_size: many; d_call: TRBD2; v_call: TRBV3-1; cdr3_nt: TGTGCCAGCAGTCTAGCGGGAGAGTACAATGAGCAGTTCTTC; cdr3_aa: CASSLAGEYNEQFF
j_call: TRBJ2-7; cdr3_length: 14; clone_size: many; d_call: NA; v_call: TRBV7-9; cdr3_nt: TGTGCCAGCAGCTTAGCAGCCTTGGGTGGCGAGCAGTACTTC; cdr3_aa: CASSLAALGGEQYF
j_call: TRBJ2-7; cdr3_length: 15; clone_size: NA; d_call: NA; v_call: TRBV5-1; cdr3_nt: TGCGCCAGCAGCTCCTTTCAGGGCCCTGCGGACGAGCAGTACTTC; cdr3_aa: CASSSFQGPADEQYF
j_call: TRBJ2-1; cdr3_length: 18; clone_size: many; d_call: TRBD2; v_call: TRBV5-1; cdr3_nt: TGCGCCAGCAGCTTGGCACTAGCGGGAGAAATCTCCTACAATGAGCAGTTCTTC; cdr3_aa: CASSLALAGEISYNEQFF
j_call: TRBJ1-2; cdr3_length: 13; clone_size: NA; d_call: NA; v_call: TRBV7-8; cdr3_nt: TGTGCCAGCAACTTCAACGGTCGGCCGGGCTACACCTTC; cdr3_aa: CASNFNGRPGYTF
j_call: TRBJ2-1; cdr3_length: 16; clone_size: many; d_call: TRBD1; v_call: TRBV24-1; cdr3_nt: TGTGCCACCAGTGACTCGGGACAGGGCTCCTACAATGAGCAGTTCTTC; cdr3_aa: CATSDSGQGSYNEQFF
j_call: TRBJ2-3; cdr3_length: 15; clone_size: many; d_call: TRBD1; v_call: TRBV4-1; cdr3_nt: TGCGCCAGCAGCAGCCAGGGACAGACAGGAGATACGCAGTATTTT; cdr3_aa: CASSSQGQTGDTQYF
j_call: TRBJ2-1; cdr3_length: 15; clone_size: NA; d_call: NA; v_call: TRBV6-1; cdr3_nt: TGTGCCAGCAGTGAAGCTCGATACACGGGCAATGAGCAGTTCTTC; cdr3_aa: CASSEARYTGNEQFF
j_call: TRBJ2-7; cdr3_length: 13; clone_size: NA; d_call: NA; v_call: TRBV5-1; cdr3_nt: TGCGCCAGCAGCCCAGTTAGTCACTACGAGCAGTACTTC; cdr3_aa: CASSPVSHYEQYF
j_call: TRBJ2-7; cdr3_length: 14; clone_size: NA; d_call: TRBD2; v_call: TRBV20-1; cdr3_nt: TGCAGTGCTAGACGGGAGGTGGCCCTCGACGAGCAGTACTTC; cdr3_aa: CSARREVALDEQYF
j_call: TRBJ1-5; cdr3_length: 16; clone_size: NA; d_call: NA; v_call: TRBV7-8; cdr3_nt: TGTGCCAGCAGCCCCTATCCCGGGGCGGAATATCAGCCCCAGCATTTT; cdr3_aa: CASSPYPGAEYQPQHF
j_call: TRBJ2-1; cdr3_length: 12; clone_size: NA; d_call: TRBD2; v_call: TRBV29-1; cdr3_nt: TGCAGCGTTGAAGAACTAGCGCTCGAGCAGTTCTTC; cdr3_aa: CSVEELALEQFF
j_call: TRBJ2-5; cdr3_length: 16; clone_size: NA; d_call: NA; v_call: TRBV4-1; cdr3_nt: TGCGCCAGCAGCCAGGCCCCGGGAAGTAATTGGGAGACCCAGTACTTC; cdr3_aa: CASSQAPGSNWETQYF
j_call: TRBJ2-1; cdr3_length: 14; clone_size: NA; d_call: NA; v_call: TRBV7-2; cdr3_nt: TGTGCCAGCAGCTTAGACAGCTCCTACAATGAGCAGTTCTTC; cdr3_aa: CASSLDSSYNEQFF
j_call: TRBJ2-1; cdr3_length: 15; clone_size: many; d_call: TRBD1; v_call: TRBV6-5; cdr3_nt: TGTGCCAGCAGCCGGGGACAGGGGACGTACAATGAGCAGTTCTTC; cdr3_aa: CASSRGQGTYNEQFF
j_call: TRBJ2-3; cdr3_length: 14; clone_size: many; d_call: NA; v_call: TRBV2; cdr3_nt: TGTGCCAGCAGTGGTCAGGGTAATTCAGATACGCAGTATTTT; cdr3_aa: CASSGQGNSDTQYF
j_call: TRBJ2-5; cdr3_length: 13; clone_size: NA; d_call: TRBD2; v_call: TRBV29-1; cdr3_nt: TGCAGCGTTTTGCGGGAGTTCGCGGGGACCCAGTACTTC; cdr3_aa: CSVLREFAGTQYF
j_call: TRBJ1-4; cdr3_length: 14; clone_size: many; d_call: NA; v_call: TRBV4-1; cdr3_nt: TGCGCCAGCAGCCGGTCAGCAACTAATGAAAAACTGTTTTTT; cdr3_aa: CASSRSATNEKLFF
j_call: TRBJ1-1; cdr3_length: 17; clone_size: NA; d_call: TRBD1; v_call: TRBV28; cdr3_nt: TGTGCCAGCAGTTTCTACCGGTGGGGCGGACAGGGTACTGAAGCTTTCTTT; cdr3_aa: CASSFYRWGGQGTEAFF
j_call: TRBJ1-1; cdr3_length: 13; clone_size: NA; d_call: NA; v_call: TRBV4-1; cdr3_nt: TGCGCCAGCAACCAGGGGAGGGCCTCTGAAGCTTTCTTT; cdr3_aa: CASNQGRASEAFF
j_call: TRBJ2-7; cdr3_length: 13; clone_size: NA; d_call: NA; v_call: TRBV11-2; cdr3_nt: TGTGCCAGCAGCTTCAGGGCGGAGTACGGGCAGTACTTC; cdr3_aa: CASSFRAEYGQYF
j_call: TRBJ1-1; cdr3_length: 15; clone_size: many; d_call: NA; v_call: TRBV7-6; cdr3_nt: TGTGCCAGCAGCTTCGGGACATATTTGAACACTGAAGCTTTCTTT; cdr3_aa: CASSFGTYLNTEAFF
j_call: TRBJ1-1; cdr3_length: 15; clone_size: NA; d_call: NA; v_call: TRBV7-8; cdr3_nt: TGTGCCGGCGGTTACCGGGGTCCCCAGCGGACTGAAGCTTTCTTT; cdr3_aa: CAGGYRGPQRTEAFF
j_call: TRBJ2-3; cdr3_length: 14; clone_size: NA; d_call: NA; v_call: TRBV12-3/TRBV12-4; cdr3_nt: TGTGCCAGCAGTGAAGGACAGCGGACAGATACGCAGTATTTT; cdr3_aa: CASSEGQRTDTQYF